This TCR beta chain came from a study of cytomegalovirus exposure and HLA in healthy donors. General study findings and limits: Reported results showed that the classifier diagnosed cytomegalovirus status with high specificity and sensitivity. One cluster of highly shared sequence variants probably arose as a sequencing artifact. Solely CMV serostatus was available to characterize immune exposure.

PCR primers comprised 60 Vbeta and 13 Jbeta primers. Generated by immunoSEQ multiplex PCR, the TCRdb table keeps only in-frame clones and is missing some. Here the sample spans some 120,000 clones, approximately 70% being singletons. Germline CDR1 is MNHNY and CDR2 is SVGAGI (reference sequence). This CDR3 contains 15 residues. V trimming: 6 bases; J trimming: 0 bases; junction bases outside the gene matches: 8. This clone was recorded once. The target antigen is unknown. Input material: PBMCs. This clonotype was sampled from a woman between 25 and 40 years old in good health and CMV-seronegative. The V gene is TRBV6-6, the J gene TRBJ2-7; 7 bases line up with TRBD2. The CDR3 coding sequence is TGTGCCAGCAGCCGAGCGGGCGGGAGCTCCTACGAGCAGTACTTC. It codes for CASSRAGGSSYEQYF.